The clone carrying this T cell receptor (beta chain) was found a few times. Its target is not known. Each CDR3 protein gets one entry after TCRdb re-called the 5' RACE reads with MiXCR. The repertoire consists of under 700,000 distinct CDR3 sequences, with about 17% occurring once and the leading ten covering roughly 17%. The CDR3 covers 17 residues. Germline CDR1 MNHEY, CDR2 SVGAGI. Germline trimming cut 3 bases from V and 4 bases from J; bases unmatched to any gene: 10. The data were taken from a study of T cells after yellow fever vaccination. Study-level findings and limits: Abundant clonotypes from the bulk population could get into FACS-sorted repertoires as contaminants. A large majority of primary-vaccination clones showed up again after the booster (roughly 96% CD4, 75% to 90% CD8).

The TCR originated in a man between 18 and 35 years old who received the YFV17D yellow fever vaccine. The sequencing used PBMCs, collected around 5 days after the first yellow fever vaccination. The chain recombines TRBV6-5 with TRBJ2-7; 12 bases are a match to TRBD2. The CDR3 protein is CASSYRGGGLAGYEQYF. The CDR3 region has the DNA TGTGCCAGCAGTTATCGGGGGGGGGGACTAGCGGGTTACGAGCAGTACTTC.